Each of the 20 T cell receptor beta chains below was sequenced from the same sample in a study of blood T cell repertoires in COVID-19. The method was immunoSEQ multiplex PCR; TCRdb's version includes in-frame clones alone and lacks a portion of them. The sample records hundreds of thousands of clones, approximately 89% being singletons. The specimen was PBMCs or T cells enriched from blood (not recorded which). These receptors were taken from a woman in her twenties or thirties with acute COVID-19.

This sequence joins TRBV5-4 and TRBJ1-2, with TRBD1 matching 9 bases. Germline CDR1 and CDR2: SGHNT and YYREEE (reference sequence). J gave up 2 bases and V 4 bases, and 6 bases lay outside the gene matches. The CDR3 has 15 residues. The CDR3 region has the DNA TGTGCCAGCAGCCTTCCGGGACAGGGAAACTATGGCTACACCTTC. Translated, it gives CASSLPGQGNYGYTF.

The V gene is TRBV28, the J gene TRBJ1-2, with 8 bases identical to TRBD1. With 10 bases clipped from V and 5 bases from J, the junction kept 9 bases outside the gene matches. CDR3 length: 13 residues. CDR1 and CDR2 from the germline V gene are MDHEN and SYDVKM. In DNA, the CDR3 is TGTGCCATCAAAACAGGGGGAGAGTATGGCTACACCTTC. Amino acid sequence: CAIKTGGEYGYTF.

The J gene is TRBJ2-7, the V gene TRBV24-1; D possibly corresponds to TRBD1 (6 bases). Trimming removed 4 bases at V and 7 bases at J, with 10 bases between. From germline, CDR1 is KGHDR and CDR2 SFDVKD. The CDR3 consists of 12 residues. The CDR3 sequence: CATSDRGYEQYF. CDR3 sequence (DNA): TGTGCCACCAGTGACAGGGGCTATGAGCAGTACTTC.

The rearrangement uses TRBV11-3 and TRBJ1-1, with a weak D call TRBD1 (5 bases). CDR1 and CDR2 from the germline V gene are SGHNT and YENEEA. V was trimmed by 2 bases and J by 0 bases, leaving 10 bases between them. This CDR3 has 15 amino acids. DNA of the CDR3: TGTGCCAGCAGCTTAAGGGCAGGGCTGAACACTGAAGCTTTCTTT. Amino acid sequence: CASSLRAGLNTEAFF. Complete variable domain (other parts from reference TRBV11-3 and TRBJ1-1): EAGVVQSPRYKIIEKKQPVAFWCNPISGHNTLYWYLQNLGQGPELLIRYENEEAVDDSQLPKDRFSAERLKGVDSTLKIQPAELGDSAVYLCASSLRAGLNTEAFFGQGTRLTVV.

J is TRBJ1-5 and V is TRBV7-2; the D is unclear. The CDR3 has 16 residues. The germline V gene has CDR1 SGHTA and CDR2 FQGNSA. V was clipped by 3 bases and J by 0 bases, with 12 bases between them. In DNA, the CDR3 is TGTGCCAGCAGCTTTTCGGGATTCTATAGCAATCAGCCCCAGCATTTT. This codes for CASSFSGFYSNQPQHF. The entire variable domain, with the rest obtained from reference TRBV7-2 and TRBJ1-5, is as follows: GAGVSQSPSNKVTEKGKDVELRCDPISGHTALYWYRQSLGQGLEFLIYFQGNSAPDKSGLPSDRFSAERTGGSVSTLTIQRTQQEDSAVYLCASSFSGFYSNQPQHFGDGTRLSIL.

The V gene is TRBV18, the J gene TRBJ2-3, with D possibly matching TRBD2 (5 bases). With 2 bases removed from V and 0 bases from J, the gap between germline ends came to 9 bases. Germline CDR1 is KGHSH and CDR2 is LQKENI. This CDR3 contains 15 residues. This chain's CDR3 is CASSPAGASTDTQYF. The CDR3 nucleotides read TGTGCCAGCTCACCAGCGGGCGCTAGCACAGATACGCAGTATTTT.

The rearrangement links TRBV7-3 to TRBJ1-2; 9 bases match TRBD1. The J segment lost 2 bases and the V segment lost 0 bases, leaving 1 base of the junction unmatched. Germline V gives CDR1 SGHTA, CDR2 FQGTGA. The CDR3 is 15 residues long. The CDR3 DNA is TGTGCCAGCAGCTTAACGGGACAGGGAAACTATGGCTACACCTTC. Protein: CASSLTGQGNYGYTF. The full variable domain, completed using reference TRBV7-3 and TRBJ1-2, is GAGVSQTPSNKVTEKGKYVELRCDPISGHTALYWYRQSLGQGPEFLIYFQGTGAADDSGLPNDRFFAVRPEGSVSTLKIQRTERGDSAVYLCASSLTGQGNYGYTFGSGTRLTVV.

CDR3 amino acids: CASRGGGRPEQFF. The CDR3 DNA follows: TGTGCCAGCAGGGGCGGGGGGCGTCCTGAGCAGTTCTTC. The chain joins TRBV12-3 or TRBV12-4 to TRBJ2-1; 8 bases line up with TRBD2. This CDR3 is built from 13 residues. J was trimmed by 9 bases and V by 6 bases; bases with no gene match: 7.

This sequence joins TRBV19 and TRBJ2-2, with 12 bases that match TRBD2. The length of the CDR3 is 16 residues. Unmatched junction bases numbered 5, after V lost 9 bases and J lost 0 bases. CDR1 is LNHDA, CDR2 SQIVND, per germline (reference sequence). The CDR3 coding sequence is TGTGCCAGATCTAGCGGGGGGGGCCCGAACACCGGGGAGCTGTTTTTT. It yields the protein CARSSGGGPNTGELFF.

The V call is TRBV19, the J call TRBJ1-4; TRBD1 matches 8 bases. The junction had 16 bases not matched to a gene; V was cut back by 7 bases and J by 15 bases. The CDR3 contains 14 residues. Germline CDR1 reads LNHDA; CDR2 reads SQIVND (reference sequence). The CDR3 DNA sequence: TGTGCCAGTACGCGACACGGGACAGGCCTGGAGTTGTTTTTT. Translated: CASTRHGTGLELFF.

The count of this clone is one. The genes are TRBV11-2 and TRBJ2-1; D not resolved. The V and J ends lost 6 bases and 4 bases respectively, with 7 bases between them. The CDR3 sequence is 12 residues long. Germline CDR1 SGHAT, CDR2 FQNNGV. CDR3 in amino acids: CASRQEYNEQFF. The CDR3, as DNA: TGTGCCAGCAGGCAGGAATACAATGAGCAGTTCTTC.

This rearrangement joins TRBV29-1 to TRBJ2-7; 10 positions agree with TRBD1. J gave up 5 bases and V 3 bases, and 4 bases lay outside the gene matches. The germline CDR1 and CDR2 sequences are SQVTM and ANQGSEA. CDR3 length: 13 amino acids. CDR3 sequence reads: CSVDGTGVNEQYF. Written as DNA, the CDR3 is TGCAGCGTTGACGGGACAGGGGTAAACGAGCAGTACTTC.

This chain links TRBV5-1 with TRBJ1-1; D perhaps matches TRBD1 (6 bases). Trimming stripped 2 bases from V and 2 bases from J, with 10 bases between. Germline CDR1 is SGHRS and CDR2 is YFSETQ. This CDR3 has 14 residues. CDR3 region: CASSLRDTNTEAFF. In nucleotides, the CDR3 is TGCGCCAGCAGCTTAAGGGACACAAACACTGAAGCTTTCTTT.

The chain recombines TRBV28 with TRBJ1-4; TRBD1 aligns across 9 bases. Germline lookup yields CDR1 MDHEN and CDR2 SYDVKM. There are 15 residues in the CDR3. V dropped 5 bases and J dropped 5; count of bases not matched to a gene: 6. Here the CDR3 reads CASSLTGGNNEKLFF. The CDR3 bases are TGTGCCAGCAGTCTGACAGGGGGGAACAATGAAAAACTGTTTTTT.

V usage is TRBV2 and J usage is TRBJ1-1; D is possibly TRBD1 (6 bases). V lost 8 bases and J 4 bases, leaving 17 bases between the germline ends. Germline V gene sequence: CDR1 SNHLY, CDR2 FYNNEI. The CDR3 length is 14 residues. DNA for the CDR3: TGTGCCAGCCCCAGGGGCAGGGGAAGCACTGAAGCTTTCTTT. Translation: CASPRGRGSTEAFF.

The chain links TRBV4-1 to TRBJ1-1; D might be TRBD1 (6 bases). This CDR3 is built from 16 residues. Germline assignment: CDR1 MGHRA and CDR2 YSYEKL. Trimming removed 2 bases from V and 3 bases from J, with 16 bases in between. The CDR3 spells CASSQPTTGGDTEAFF. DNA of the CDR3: TGCGCCAGCAGCCAACCCACGACAGGCGGTGACACTGAAGCTTTCTTT.

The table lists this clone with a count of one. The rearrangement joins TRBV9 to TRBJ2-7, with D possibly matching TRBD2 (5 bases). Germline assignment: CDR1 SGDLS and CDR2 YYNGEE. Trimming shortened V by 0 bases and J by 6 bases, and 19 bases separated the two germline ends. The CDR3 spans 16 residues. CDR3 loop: CASSVDLMTGGSEQYF. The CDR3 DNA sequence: TGTGCCAGCAGCGTAGATCTAATGACTGGAGGTTCCGAGCAGTACTTC.

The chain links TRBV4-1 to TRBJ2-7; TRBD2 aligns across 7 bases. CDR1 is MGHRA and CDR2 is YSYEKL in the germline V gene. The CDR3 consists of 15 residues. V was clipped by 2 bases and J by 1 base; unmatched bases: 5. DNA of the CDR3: TGCGCCAGCAGCCAACTCCTTAGCGGGTCCTACGAGCAGTACTTC. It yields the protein CASSQLLSGSYEQYF.

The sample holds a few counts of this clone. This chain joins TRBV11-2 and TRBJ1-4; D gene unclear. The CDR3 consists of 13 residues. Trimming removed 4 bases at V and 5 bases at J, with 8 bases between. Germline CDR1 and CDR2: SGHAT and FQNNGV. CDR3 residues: CASSSLLNEKLFF. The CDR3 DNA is TGTGCCAGCAGCTCGCTTCTAAATGAAAAACTGTTTTTT.

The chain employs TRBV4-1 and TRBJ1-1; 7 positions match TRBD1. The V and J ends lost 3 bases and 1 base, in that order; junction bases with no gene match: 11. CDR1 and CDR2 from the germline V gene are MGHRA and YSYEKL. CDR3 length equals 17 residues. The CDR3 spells CASSQLALGTANTEAFF. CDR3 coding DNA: TGCGCCAGCAGCCAGTTGGCCCTCGGGACAGCGAACACTGAAGCTTTCTTT.